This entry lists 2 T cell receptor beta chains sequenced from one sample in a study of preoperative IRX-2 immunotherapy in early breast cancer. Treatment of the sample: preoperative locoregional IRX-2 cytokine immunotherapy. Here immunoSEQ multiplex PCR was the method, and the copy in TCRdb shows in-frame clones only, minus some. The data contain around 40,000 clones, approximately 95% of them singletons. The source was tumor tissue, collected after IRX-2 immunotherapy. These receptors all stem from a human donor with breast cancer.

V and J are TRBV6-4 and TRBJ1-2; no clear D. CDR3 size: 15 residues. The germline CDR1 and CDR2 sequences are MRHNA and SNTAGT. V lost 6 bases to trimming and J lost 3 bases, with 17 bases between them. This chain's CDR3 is CASSLTGEGYYGYTF. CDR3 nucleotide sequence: TGTGCCAGCAGCCTCACCGGCGAAGGTTACTATGGCTACACCTTC.

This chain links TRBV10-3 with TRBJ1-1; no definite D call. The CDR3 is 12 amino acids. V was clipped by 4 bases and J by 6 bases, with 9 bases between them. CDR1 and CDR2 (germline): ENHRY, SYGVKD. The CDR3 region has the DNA TGTGCCATCAGTGCTGTGGAACCTGAAGCTTTCTTT. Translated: CAISAVEPEAFF.